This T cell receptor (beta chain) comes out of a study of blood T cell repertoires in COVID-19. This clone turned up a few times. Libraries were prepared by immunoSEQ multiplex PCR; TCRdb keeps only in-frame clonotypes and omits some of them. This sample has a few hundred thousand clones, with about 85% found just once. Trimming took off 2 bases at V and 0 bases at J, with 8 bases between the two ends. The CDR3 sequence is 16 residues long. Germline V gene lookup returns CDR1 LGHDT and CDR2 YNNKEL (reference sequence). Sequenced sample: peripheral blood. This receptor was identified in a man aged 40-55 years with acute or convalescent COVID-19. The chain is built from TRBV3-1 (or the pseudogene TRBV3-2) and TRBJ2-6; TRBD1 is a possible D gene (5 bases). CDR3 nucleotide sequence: TGTGCCAGCAGCCAATACAGGTTCTCTGGGGCCAACGTCCTGACTTTC. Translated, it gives CASSQYRFSGANVLTF.